The clone carrying this T cell receptor (beta chain) showed up just a few times. Using immunoSEQ multiplex PCR, the repertoire was profiled, and TCRdb retains in-frame clones only, with some absent. The sample lists about 59,000 clones; over 70% were seen once. The data were taken from a study of blood T cell repertoires in COVID-19. About the study: PBMCs, B-cell-depleted T cells, or T cells were the source of the cDNA or gDNA that made up the material.

The V end was cut by 0 bases, the J end by 3 bases, with 14 bases between. The germline CDR1 and CDR2 sequences are SGHKS and YYEKEE (reference sequence). The CDR3 loop spans 16 amino acids. Sequencing was done on a sample of peripheral blood. The V call is TRBV5-5, the J call TRBJ2-3, with D possibly matching TRBD1 (6 bases). The TCR was taken from a woman aged 70 to 79 with acute or convalescent COVID-19. CDR3 sequence (DNA): TGTGCCAGCAGCTTGGCGATAGGGGGTAGAACAGATACGCAGTATTTT. Amino acids: CASSLAIGGRTDTQYF.